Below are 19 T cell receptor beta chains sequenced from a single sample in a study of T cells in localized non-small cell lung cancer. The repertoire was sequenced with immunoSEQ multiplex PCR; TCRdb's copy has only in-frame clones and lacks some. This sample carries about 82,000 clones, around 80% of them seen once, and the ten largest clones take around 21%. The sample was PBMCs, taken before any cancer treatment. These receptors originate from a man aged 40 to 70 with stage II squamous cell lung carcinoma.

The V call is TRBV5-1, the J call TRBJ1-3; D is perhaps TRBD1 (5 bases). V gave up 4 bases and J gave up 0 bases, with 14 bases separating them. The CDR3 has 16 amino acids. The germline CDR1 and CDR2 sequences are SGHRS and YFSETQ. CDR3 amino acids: CASSPTGGPSGNTIYF. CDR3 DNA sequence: TGCGCCAGCAGCCCAACCGGGGGACCCTCTGGAAACACCATATATTTT.

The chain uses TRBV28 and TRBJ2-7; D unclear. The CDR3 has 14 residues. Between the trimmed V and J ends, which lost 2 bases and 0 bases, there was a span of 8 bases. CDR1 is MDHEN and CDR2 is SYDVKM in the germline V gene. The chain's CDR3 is CASSLGWSSYEQYF. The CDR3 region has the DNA TGTGCCAGCAGTTTAGGATGGAGCTCCTACGAGCAGTACTTC.

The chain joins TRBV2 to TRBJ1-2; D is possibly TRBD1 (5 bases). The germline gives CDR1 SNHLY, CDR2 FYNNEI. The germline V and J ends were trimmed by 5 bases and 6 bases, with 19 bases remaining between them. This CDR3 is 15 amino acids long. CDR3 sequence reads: CASSYNAAGSHGYTF. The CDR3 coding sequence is TGTGCCAGCAGTTATAATGCGGCAGGGAGTCATGGCTACACCTTC.

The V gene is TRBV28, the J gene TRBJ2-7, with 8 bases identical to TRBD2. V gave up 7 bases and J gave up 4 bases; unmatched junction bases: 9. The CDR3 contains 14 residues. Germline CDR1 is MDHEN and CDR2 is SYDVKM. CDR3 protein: CASIRGGQAYEQYF. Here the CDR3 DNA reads TGTGCCAGCATCCGCGGGGGGCAAGCTTACGAGCAGTACTTC.

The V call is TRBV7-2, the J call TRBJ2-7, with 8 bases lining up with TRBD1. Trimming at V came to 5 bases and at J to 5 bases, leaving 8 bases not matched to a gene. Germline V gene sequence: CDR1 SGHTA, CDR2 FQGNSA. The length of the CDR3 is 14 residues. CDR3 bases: TGTGCCAGCAGCCCGCGGACAGGGAAGGACGAGCAGTACTTC. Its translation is CASSPRTGKDEQYF.

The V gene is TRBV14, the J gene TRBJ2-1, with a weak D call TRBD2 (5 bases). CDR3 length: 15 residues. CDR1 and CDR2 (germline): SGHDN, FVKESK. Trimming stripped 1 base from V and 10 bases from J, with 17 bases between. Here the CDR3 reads CASSQAKDRGLEQFF. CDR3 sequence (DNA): TGTGCCAGCAGCCAAGCCAAGGATCGGGGATTGGAGCAGTTCTTC. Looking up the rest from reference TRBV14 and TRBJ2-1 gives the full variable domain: EAGVTQFPSHSVIEKGQTVTLRCDPISGHDNLYWYRRVMGKEIKFLLHFVKESKQDESGMPNNRFLAERTGGTYSTLKVQPAELEDSGVYFCASSQAKDRGLEQFFGPGTRLTVL.

The CDR3 DNA reads as TGTGCCAGCATCGAGACTAGCGGGACCGGGGAGCTGTTTTTT. As protein: CASIETSGTGELFF. The V gene is TRBV28, the J gene TRBJ2-2; 10 bases agree with TRBD2. J lost 5 bases, V lost 7 bases, and 4 bases had no gene match. This CDR3 has 14 amino acids. Germline CDR1 and CDR2: MDHEN and SYDVKM.

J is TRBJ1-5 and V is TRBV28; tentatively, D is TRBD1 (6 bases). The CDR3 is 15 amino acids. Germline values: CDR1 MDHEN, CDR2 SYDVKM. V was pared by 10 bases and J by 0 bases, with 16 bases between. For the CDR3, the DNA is TGTGCCACCCGGGTGGGGGCTTTTAGCAATCAGCCCCAGCATTTT. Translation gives CATRVGAFSNQPQHF. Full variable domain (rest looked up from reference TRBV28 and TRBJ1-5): DVKVTQSSRYLVKRTGEKVFLECVQDMDHENMFWYRQDPGLGLRLIYFSYDVKMKEKGDIPEGYSVSREKKERFSLILESASTNQTSMYLCATRVGAFSNQPQHFGDGTRLSIL.

CDR3 nucleotide sequence: TGTGCCAGCAGCTTAGAAGGCGACACTGAAGCTTTCTTT. This gives the protein CASSLEGDTEAFF. This chain connects TRBV7-9 to TRBJ1-1, with no clear D. V gave up 1 base and J gave up 3 bases, with 6 bases separating them. The V gene's germline CDR1 is SEHNR and CDR2 FQNEAQ (reference sequence). This CDR3 comprises 13 residues.

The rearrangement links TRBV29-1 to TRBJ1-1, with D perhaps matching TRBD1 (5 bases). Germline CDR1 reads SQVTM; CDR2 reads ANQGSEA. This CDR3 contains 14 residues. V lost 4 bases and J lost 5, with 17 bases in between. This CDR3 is CSVGWGGAGTEAFF. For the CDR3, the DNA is TGCAGCGTTGGTTGGGGCGGGGCAGGGACTGAAGCTTTCTTT.

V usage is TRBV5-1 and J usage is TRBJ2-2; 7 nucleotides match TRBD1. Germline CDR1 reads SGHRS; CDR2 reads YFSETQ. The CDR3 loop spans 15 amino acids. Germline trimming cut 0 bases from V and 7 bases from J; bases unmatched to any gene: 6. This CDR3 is CASSLALQGSGELFF. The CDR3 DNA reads TGCGCCAGCAGCTTGGCCTTACAGGGGAGCGGGGAGCTGTTTTTT.

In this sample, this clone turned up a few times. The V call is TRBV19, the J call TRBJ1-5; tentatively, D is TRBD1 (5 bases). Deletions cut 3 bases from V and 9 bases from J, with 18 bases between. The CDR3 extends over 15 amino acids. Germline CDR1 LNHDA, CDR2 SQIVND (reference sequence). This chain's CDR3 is CASSIGGSPTRPQHF. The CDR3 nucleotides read TGTGCCAGTAGTATTGGGGGATCCCCCACGCGGCCCCAGCATTTT.

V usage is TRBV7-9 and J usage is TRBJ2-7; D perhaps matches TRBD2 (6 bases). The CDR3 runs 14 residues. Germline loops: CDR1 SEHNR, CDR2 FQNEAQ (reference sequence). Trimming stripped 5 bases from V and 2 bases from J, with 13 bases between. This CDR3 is CASSRDFFPYEQYF. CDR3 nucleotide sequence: TGTGCCAGCAGCCGGGACTTTTTTCCCTACGAGCAGTACTTC.

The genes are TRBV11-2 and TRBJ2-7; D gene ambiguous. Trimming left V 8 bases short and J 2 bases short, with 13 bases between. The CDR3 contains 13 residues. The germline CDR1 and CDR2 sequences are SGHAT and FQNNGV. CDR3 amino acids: CASSPGSTYEQYF. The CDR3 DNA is TGTGCCAGCTCCCCAGGCAGCACCTACGAGCAGTACTTC.

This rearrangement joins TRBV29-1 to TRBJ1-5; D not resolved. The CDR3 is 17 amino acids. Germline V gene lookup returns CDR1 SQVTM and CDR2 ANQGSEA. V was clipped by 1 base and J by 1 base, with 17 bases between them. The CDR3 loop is CSVEVPGEFGSNQPQHF. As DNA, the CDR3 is TGCAGCGTTGAAGTTCCCGGGGAGTTTGGGAGCAATCAGCCCCAGCATTTT.

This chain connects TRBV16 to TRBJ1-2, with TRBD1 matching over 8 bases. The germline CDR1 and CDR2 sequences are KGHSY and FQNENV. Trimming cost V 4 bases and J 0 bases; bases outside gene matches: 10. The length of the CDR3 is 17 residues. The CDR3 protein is CASSPQGATRANYGYTF. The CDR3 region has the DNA TGTGCCAGCAGCCCGCAGGGGGCGACCCGAGCTAACTATGGCTACACCTTC. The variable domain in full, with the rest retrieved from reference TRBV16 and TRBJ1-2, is GEEVAQTPKHLVRGEGQKAKLYCAPIKGHSYVFWYQQVLKNEFKFLISFQNENVFDETGMPKERFSAKCLPNSPCSLEIQATKLEDSAVYFCASSPQGATRANYGYTFGSGTRLTVV.

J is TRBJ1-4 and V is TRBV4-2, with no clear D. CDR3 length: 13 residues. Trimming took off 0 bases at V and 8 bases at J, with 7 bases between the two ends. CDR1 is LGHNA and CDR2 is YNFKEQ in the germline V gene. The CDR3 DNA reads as TGTGCCAGCAGCCAAGATAACAAGGAAAAACTGTTTTTT. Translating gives CASSQDNKEKLFF.

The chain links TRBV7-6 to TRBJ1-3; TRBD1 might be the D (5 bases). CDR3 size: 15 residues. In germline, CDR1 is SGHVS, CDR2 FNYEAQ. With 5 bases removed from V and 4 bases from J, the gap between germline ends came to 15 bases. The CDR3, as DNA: TGTGCCAGCAGCCGAGCGCGGGGCGGAGGAAACACCATATATTTT. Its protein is CASSRARGGGNTIYF.

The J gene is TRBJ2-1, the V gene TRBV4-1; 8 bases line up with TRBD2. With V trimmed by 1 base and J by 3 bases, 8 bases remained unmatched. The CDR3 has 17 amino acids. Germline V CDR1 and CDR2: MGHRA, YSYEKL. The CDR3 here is CASSQGVARGGYNEQFF. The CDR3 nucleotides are TGCGCCAGCAGCCAAGGGGTCGCCCGGGGGGGCTACAATGAGCAGTTCTTC.